This T cell receptor beta chain is from a study of T cells after yellow fever vaccination. This clonotype has a count of ten or more. The antigen is undetermined. General study points: Reappearance after the booster was seen for most primary-vaccination clones, at 95% to 97% CD4 and less than 90% CD8. A small proportion of clonotypes was detected in both the CD4 and CD8 compartments.

From the 5' RACE reads, TCRdb called clonotypes with MiXCR, one entry per CDR3 protein. The repertoire includes 300,000 to 450,000 distinct CDR3 sequences, around 6.5% of them detected once, and roughly 15% sits in the top ten. Sequenced here: PBMCs, sampled 5 days after the yellow fever booster vaccination. This clonotype was obtained from a man younger than 40 who received the YFV17D yellow fever vaccine.

The CDR3 DNA reads TGCGCCAGCAGCTTGGTCTCGGCTCAAGAGACCCAGTACTTC. Protein: CASSLVSAQETQYF. The gene calls are TRBV5-1 and TRBJ2-5; D unresolved. CDR3 length equals 14 residues. Germline assignment: CDR1 SGHRS and CDR2 YFSETQ. Trimming removed 0 bases at V and 2 bases at J, with 8 bases between.